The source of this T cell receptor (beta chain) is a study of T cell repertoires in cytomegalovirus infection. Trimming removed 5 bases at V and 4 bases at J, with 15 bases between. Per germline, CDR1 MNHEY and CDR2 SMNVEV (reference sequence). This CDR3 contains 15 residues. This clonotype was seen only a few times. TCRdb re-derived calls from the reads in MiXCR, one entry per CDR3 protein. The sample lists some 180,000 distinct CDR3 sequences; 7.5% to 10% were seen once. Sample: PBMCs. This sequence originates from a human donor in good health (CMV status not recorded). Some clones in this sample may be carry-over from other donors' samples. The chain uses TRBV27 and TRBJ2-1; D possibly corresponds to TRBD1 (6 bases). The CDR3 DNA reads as TGTGCCAGCAGTAACACAGGGTCTCCTTACAATGAGCAGTTCTTC. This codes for CASSNTGSPYNEQFF.